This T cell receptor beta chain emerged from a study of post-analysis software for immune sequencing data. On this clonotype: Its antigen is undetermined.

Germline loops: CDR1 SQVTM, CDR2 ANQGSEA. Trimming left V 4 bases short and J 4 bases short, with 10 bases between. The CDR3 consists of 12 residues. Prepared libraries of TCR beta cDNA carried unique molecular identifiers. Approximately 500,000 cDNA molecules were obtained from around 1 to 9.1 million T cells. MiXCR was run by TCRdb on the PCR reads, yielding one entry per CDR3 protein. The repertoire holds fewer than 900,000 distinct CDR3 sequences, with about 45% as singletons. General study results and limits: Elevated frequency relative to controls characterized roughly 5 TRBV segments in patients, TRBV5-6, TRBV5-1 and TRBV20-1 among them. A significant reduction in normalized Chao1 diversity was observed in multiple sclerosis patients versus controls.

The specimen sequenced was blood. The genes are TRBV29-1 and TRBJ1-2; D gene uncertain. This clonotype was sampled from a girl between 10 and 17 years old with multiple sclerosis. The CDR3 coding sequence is TGCAGCGTTGGATCGGGGTTCTATGGCTACACCTTC. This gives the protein CSVGSGFYGYTF. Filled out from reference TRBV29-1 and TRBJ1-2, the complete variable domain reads SAVISQKPSRDICQRGTSLTIQCQVDSQVTMMFWYRQQPGQSLTLIATANQGSEATYESGFVIDKFPISRPNLTFSTLTVSNMSPEDSSIYLCSVGSGFYGYTFGSGTRLTVV.